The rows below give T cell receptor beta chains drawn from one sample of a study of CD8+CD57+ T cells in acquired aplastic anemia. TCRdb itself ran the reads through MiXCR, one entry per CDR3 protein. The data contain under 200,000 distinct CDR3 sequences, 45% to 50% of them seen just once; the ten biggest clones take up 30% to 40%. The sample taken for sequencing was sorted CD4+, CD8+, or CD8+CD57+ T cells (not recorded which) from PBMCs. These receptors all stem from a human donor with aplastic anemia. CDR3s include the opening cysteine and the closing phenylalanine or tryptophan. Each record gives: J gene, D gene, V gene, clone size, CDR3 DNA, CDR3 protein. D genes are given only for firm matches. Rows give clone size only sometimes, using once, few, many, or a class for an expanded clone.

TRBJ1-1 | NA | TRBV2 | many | TGTGCCAGCAGGCGTGTGATTGGCACTGAAGCTTTCTTT | CASRRVIGTEAFF
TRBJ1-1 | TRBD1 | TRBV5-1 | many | TGCGCCAGCAGCTCCAAGACAGGGACGATGTATGAAGCTTTCTTT | CASSSKTGTMYEAFF
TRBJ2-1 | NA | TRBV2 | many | TGTGCCAGCATAGGTCCTCGCAATGAGCAGTTCTTC | CASIGPRNEQFF
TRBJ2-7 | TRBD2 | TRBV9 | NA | TGTGCCAGCAGCTCCCGGGGGGACGCGGGGGGGCCGGGCGAGCAGTACTTC | CASSSRGDAGGPGEQYF
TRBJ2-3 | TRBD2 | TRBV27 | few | TGTGCCAGCAGTGGCAGGACTAGCGGCACAGATACGCAGTATTTT | CASSGRTSGTDTQYF
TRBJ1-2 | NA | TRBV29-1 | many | TGCAGCGTTGAAGAGGTTTATGGCTACACCTTC | CSVEEVYGYTF
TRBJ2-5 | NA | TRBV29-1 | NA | TGCAGTGCTAGTCGGGCCTCATCCATGGAGGCCCAGTACTTC | CSASRASSMEAQYF
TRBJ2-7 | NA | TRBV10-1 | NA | TGCGCCAGGACCTACGAGCAGTACTTC | CARTYEQYF
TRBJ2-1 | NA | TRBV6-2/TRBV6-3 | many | TGTGCCAGCAGTTCGGCTAGCGTTGAGCAGTTCTTC | CASSSASVEQFF
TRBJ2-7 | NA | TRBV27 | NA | TGTGCCAGCAGTTCCTCCATGGAGGGTTTCGAGCAGTACTTC | CASSSSMEGFEQYF
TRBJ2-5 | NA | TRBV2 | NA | TGTGCCAGCAGGCGGGGGCAGGGCGCTGAGACCCAGTACTTC | CASRRGQGAETQYF
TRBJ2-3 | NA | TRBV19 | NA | TGTGCCAGTACCGTCAGGTTGCGGCCTAGCACAGATACGCAGTATTTT | CASTVRLRPSTDTQYF
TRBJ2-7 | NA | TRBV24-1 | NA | TGTGCCACCAGTGTTGACAGGCGCGAGCAGTACTTC | CATSVDRREQYF
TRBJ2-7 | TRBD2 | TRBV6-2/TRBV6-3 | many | TGTGCCAGCAGTTTCAGGGAGGGAGTCGAGCAGTACTTC | CASSFREGVEQYF
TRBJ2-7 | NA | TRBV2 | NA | TGTGCCAGCAGTGAGGTAATGTCGTACGAGCAGTACTTC | CASSEVMSYEQYF
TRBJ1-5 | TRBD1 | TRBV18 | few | TGTGCCAGCTCACCAAGGGAGGGGGGACAGCAGCCCCAGCATTTT | CASSPREGGQQPQHF
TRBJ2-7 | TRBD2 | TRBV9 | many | TGTGCCAGCAGCGTAGGGGCGGGAGGTGCCTACGAGCAGTACTTC | CASSVGAGGAYEQYF
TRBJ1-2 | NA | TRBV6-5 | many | TGTGCCAGCAGTTATTCCAATTGGTTTGGCTACACCTTC | CASSYSNWFGYTF
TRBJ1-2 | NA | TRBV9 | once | TGTGCCAGCAGCGTAGCTCCAGGTTCGCTGGTCTATGGCTACACCTTC | CASSVAPGSLVYGYTF
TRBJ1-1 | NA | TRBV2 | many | TGTGCCAGCAGTGATCTGTTCGAGTACACTGAAGCTTTCTTT | CASSDLFEYTEAFF
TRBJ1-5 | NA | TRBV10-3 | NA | TGTGCCATCAGTGAGTCGAGTTTTGGTAGCAATCAGCCCCAGCATTTT | CAISESSFGSNQPQHF
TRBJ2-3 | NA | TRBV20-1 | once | TGCAGTGCTAGAAAAACAGGGATAACAGATACGCAGTATTTT | CSARKTGITDTQYF
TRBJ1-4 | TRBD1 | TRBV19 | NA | TGTGCCATACGAGGACAGGGGCCGGGGAAAAATGAAAAACTGTTTTTT | CAIRGQGPGKNEKLFF
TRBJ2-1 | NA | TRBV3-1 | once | TGTGCCAGCAGCCAAGACGCTAGGACCTACAATGAGCAGTTCTTC | CASSQDARTYNEQFF
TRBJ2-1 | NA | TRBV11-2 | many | TGTGCCAGCAGCTCGGACAATGAGCAGTTCTTC | CASSSDNEQFF
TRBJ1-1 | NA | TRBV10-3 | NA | TGTGCCATCAGTGAGCGGGGACCGAACACTGAAGCTTTCTTT | CAISERGPNTEAFF
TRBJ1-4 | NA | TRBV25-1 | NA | TGTGCCAGCAGTGAATTTCAGGCACAGGGCTATAATGAAAAACTGTTTTTT | CASSEFQAQGYNEKLFF